This T cell receptor (beta chain) originates from a study of blood T cell repertoires in COVID-19. This clone is a singleton in its sample. Using immunoSEQ multiplex PCR, the repertoire was profiled, and TCRdb retains in-frame clones only, with some absent. The sample holds about 54,000 clones, 90% seen once. The length of the CDR3 is 17 residues. V gave up 5 bases and J gave up 1 base; unmatched junction bases: 11. Germline values: CDR1 SGHAT, CDR2 FQNNGV. V is TRBV11-2 and J is TRBJ2-5, with 9 positions matching TRBD1. The sample taken for sequencing was peripheral blood. The receptor's source is a woman between 40 and 50 years old with active COVID-19. CDR3 coding DNA: TGTGCCAGCAGCGCTTATGGGACAGGGTTCCGCCAAGAGACCCAGTACTTC. This gives the protein CASSAYGTGFRQETQYF.